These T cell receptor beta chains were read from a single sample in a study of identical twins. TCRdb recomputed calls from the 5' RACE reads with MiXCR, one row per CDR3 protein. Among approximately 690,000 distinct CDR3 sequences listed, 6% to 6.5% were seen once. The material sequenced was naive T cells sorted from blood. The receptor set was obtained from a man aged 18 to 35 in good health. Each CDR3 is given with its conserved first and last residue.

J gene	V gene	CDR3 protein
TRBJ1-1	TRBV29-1	CSVGLTTGRGTEAFF
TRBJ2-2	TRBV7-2	CASRAPGVTGELFF
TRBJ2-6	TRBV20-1	CSARSSGAGANVLTF
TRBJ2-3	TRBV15	CATRVGSDGDTQYF
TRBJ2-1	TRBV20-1	CSAENFNYEQFF
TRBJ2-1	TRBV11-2	CASSLGRLAGGLDEQFF
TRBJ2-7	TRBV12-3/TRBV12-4	CASSLSSQLFAEQYF
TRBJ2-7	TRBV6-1	CASRTLAFSWAYEQYF
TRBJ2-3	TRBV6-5	CASSYSNTDTQYF
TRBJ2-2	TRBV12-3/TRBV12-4	CASSPVADDTGELFF
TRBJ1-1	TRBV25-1	CASSDPPPSAEAFF
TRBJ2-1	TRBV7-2	CASSLGSGRGDEQFF
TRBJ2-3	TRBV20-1	CSARANYTQYF